The next 17 T cell receptor beta chains were all read from a single sample in a study of vaccination and CD4 T cells after COVID-19. Time point specified: late sampling 161 to 241 days after vaccination in a few convalescent patients. The treatment was: roughly 10-day PBMC culture with coronavirus spike peptide pools or control peptides (ViraFEST assay). With the Oncomine TCR Beta short-read assay, DNA from cultured CD4+ T cells was sequenced. MiXCR, applied by TCRdb to the PCR reads, yields one record per CDR3 protein. The data show some 25,000 distinct CDR3 sequences, about 31% seen once. Their recognized antigens are unknown. The starting material was CD4+ T cells from blood, cultured in vitro, obtained about 7 months after SARS-CoV-2 vaccination. These receptors all stem from a human donor who had recovered from COVID-19.

The chain combines TRBV7-2 with TRBJ2-3, with D possibly called TRBD1 or TRBD2 (5 bases each). This CDR3 has 16 residues. V lost 1 base and J lost 2, with 13 bases in between. The germline gives CDR1 SGHTA, CDR2 FQGNSA. CDR3 sequence: CASSLGAGSATDTQYF. The DNA of the CDR3 is TGTGCCAGCAGCTTAGGGGCAGGGAGTGCCACAGATACGCAGTATTTT. The entire variable domain, with the rest obtained from reference TRBV7-2 and TRBJ2-3, is as follows: GAGVSQSPSNKVTEKGKDVELRCDPISGHTALYWYRQSLGQGLEFLIYFQGNSAPDKSGLPSDRFSAERTGGSVSTLTIQRTQQEDSAVYLCASSLGAGSATDTQYFGPGTRLTVL.

There are a few counts of this clonotype. V and J are TRBV7-2 and TRBJ1-1; possibly TRBD1 for D (5 bases). The germline V gene encodes CDR1 SGHTA and CDR2 FQGNSA. The CDR3 is made up of 14 amino acids. The V and J ends lost 5 bases and 5 bases respectively, with 15 bases between them. CDR3 loop: CASSADRRSTEAFF. The CDR3 DNA reads as TGTGCCAGCAGCGCCGACAGAAGGAGTACTGAAGCTTTCTTT.

The chain links TRBV20-1 to TRBJ1-6; D uncertain. CDR3 size: 16 residues. Germline values: CDR1 DFQATT, CDR2 SNEGSKA (reference sequence). Between the trimmed V and J ends, which lost 3 bases and 8 bases, there was a span of 20 bases. CDR3 sequence reads: CSASRTAREIYSPLHF. CDR3 in DNA: TGCAGTGCTAGTCGTACCGCAAGGGAGATTTATTCACCCCTCCACTTT.

The J gene is TRBJ2-1, the V gene TRBV7-9, with TRBD2 matching 10 bases. After removal of 5 bases from V and 4 bases from J, the junction contained 5 bases not matched to a gene. This CDR3 contains 15 residues. Germline-derived CDR1 and CDR2 are SEHNR and FQNEAQ (reference sequence). The CDR3 DNA reads as TGTGCCAGCAGCCTTCCGGGACTAGCGTACAATGAGCAGTTCTTC. Translated: CASSLPGLAYNEQFF.

The chain recombines TRBV27 with TRBJ2-7; tentative D call: TRBD2 (6 bases). Germline V gives CDR1 MNHEY, CDR2 SMNVEV (reference sequence). The CDR3 is made up of 15 amino acids. V lost 5 bases to trimming and J lost 2 bases, with 16 bases between them. The CDR3 sequence: CASSPGGTWAYEQYF. The CDR3 bases are TGTGCCAGCAGTCCCGGCGGGACTTGGGCCTACGAGCAGTACTTC.

This chain links TRBV19 with TRBJ2-7; 9 positions match TRBD2. With 5 bases clipped from V and 4 bases from J, the junction kept 6 bases outside the gene matches. The CDR3 spans 14 residues. The germline gives CDR1 LNHDA, CDR2 SQIVND (reference sequence). The CDR3 loop reads CASSARLADYEQYF. Here the CDR3 DNA reads TGTGCCAGTAGTGCAAGACTAGCGGATTACGAGCAGTACTTC.

This clonotype has only a few counts. V gene TRBV6-1 combines with J gene TRBJ2-5; D uncertain. The CDR3 is made up of 13 amino acids. CDR1 is MNHNS, CDR2 SASEGT, per germline. Deletions cut 6 bases from V and 2 bases from J, with 10 bases between. The CDR3 reads CASRRNLQETQYF. The DNA for the CDR3 is TGTGCCAGCAGGCGGAACTTGCAAGAGACCCAGTACTTC.

V usage is TRBV10-3 and J usage is TRBJ1-2; tentatively, D is TRBD1 (5 bases). Germline V gene sequence: CDR1 ENHRY, CDR2 SYGVKD. The CDR3 length is 14 residues. V was shortened by 0 bases and J by 4 bases, with 9 bases between the two germline ends. The DNA for the CDR3 is TGTGCCATCAGTGAGTCGAGGGGCCGCTATGGCTACACCTTC. This gives the protein CAISESRGRYGYTF.

There are a few counts of this clonotype. This rearrangement joins TRBV19 to TRBJ2-1; tentatively, D is TRBD2 (6 bases). The CDR3 contains 15 residues. Germline CDR1 and CDR2: LNHDA and SQIVND (reference sequence). V lost 6 bases and J lost 10, with 22 bases in between. CDR3 sequence (DNA): TGTGCCAGTAGCTGGAGTGGGAAGCGGGTAAGAGAGCAGTTCTTC. Translated: CASSWSGKRVREQFF.

This clonotype was detected a few times. The gene calls are TRBV6-1 and TRBJ2-1, with 8 bases identical to TRBD1. The CDR3 consists of 15 residues. After removal of 7 bases from V and 4 bases from J, the junction contained 9 bases not matched to a gene. The germline CDR1 and CDR2 sequences are MNHNS and SASEGT. The CDR3 sequence: CASTSDRAGYNEQFF. In DNA, the CDR3 is TGTGCCAGCACCTCGGACAGGGCAGGGTACAATGAGCAGTTCTTC.

The chain's CDR3 is CATSRDRPFTDTQYF. In DNA form, the CDR3 reads TGTGCCACCAGCAGAGATCGACCATTCACAGATACGCAGTATTTT. The rearrangement joins TRBV15 to TRBJ2-3; D gene ambiguous. From germline, CDR1 is LNHNV and CDR2 YYDKDF (reference sequence). The V and J ends lost 0 bases and 2 bases respectively, with 9 bases between them. This CDR3 comprises 15 residues.

The V gene is TRBV7-2, the J gene TRBJ2-3; D gene uncertain. Trimming shortened V by 2 bases and J by 1 base, and 4 bases separated the two germline ends. Germline CDR1 reads SGHTA; CDR2 reads FQGNSA. This CDR3 contains 13 residues. CDR3 residues: CASSLPGTDTQYF. DNA of the CDR3: TGTGCCAGCAGCTTACCAGGCACAGATACGCAGTATTTT. Full variable domain (rest looked up from reference TRBV7-2 and TRBJ2-3): GAGVSQSPSNKVTEKGKDVELRCDPISGHTALYWYRQSLGQGLEFLIYFQGNSAPDKSGLPSDRFSAERTGGSVSTLTIQRTQQEDSAVYLCASSLPGTDTQYFGPGTRLTVL.

This clonotype has only a few counts. V usage is TRBV7-2 and J usage is TRBJ1-2; 7 bases match TRBD1. This CDR3 comprises 15 residues. Per the germline V gene, CDR1 is SGHTA and CDR2 is FQGNSA. V dropped 4 bases and J dropped 4; count of bases not matched to a gene: 9. CDR3 sequence reads: CASSSPGQTIYGYTF. For the CDR3, the DNA is TGTGCCAGCAGCTCTCCGGGACAGACTATCTATGGCTACACCTTC. Supplemented by reference TRBV7-2 and TRBJ1-2, the full variable domain reads GAGVSQSPSNKVTEKGKDVELRCDPISGHTALYWYRQSLGQGLEFLIYFQGNSAPDKSGLPSDRFSAERTGGSVSTLTIQRTQQEDSAVYLCASSSPGQTIYGYTFGSGTRLTVV.

The chain recombines TRBV4-1 with TRBJ2-7; D could derive from TRBD1 or TRBD2 (5 bases each). Germline CDR1 MGHRA, CDR2 YSYEKL. The CDR3 is made up of 13 amino acids. The ends were cut back, 4 bases at V and 4 bases at J, with 11 bases in the middle. The CDR3 loop is CASSPIGEYEQYF. CDR3 sequence (DNA): TGCGCCAGCAGCCCCATAGGGGAGTACGAGCAGTACTTC.

The chain recombines TRBV7-8 with TRBJ1-1; D is undetermined. V dropped 5 bases and J dropped 1 base, with 11 bases sitting between them. Germline V gene lookup returns CDR1 SGHVS and CDR2 FQNEAQ. The CDR3 runs 14 residues. CDR3 DNA: TGTGCCAGCAGCCCTCGGAGGGAGAACACTGAAGCTTTCTTT. This codes for CASSPRRENTEAFF.

V gene TRBV25-1 combines with J gene TRBJ2-3; 7 bases agree with TRBD1. The CDR3 loop spans 16 amino acids. The ends lost 4 bases at V and 2 bases at J; junction bases unmatched: 9. Germline lookup yields CDR1 MGHDK and CDR2 SYGVNS. CDR3 loop: CASSAPTGDTTDTQYF. CDR3 DNA sequence: TGTGCCAGCAGTGCCCCCACAGGGGATACCACAGATACGCAGTATTTT.

Relative to its sample, this clonotype is medium-sized. The V gene is TRBV6-1, the J gene TRBJ2-7, with D perhaps matching TRBD1 (5 bases). CDR1 MNHNS and CDR2 SASEGT come from the germline V gene. This CDR3 spans 14 amino acids. The V gene lost 3 bases and the J gene lost 5 bases, with 14 bases spanning the gap. CDR3 coding DNA: TGTGCCAGCAGTGACCGGTGGGGCTTGGACGAGCAGTACTTC. Residues: CASSDRWGLDEQYF.